This entry lists 28 T cell receptor beta chains sequenced from one sample in a study of blood T cell repertoires in COVID-19 (dated by TCRdb to the early 2020s). The library was produced with the immunoSEQ multiplex PCR assay. TCRdb provides this immuneACCESS table in a form limited to in-frame rearrangements. Some clones are lacking; in checked studies, under half of them reflect an unresolved V gene, and why the rest are absent is not known. The sample records 30,000 to 45,000 clones, about 87% of which are singletons. The ten largest make up approximately 7.2% of the sample. The sample taken for sequencing was peripheral blood. These receptors came from a human donor in a cohort sampled during active COVID-19.

The V and J genes are TRBV5-4 and TRBJ1-1; D is ambiguous. The germline V gene has CDR1 SGHNT and CDR2 YYREEE (reference sequence). Trimming stripped 2 bases from V and 1 base from J, with 6 bases between. The CDR3 runs 13 residues. CDR3 sequence: CASSFRGNTEAFF. In DNA, the CDR3 is TGTGCCAGCAGCTTCAGAGGGAACACTGAAGCTTTCTTT. Together with reference TRBV5-4 and TRBJ1-1, the CDR3 gives the full variable domain: ETGVTQSPTHLIKTRGQQVTLRCSSQSGHNTVSWYQQALGQGPQFIFQYYREEENGRGNFPPRFSGLQFPNYSSELNVNALELDDSALYLCASSFRGNTEAFFGQGTRLTVV.

The J gene is TRBJ1-1, the V gene TRBV6-5; 8 positions match TRBD1. Germline V gene data show CDR1 as MNHEY and CDR2 as SVGAGI. Trimming cost V 10 bases and J 6 bases; bases outside gene matches: 10. This CDR3 contains 13 residues. CDR3 protein: CATLTGVASEAFF. The CDR3 DNA is TGTGCCACTTTGACAGGGGTGGCGTCTGAAGCTTTCTTT.

The chain carries TRBV11-1 and TRBJ1-2, with D possibly being TRBD1 (5 bases). The CDR3 runs to 16 residues. The germline V gene encodes CDR1 SGHAT and CDR2 FQDESV (reference sequence). Trimming took off 3 bases at V and 4 bases at J, with 18 bases between the two ends. CDR3 bases: TGTGCCAGCAGCTTGGGTTCAGGGTTTTCGGGCTATGGCTACACCTTC. It encodes CASSLGSGFSGYGYTF.

The V gene is TRBV4-2, the J gene TRBJ2-2, with 7 bases identical to TRBD2. Looked up from germline, CDR1 is LGHNA and CDR2 is YNFKEQ. V lost 1 base, J lost 0 bases, and 8 bases stayed unmatched. The CDR3 is 18 residues long. The DNA for the CDR3 is TGTGCCAGCAGCCAAGGGTTGGGGGGGTTCGCGAACACCGGGGAGCTGTTTTTT. Its protein is CASSQGLGGFANTGELFF.

This chain links TRBV28 with TRBJ2-5, with a weak D call TRBD2 (6 bases). CDR1 is MDHEN, CDR2 SYDVKM, per germline. Trimming left V 6 bases short and J 5 bases short, with 16 bases between. The CDR3 contains 14 residues. CDR3 in DNA: TGTGCCAGCAGCACAGAGCGGGTTTGGGAGACCCAGTACTTC. Translated, it gives CASSTERVWETQYF.

The chain carries TRBV19 and TRBJ2-2, with TRBD1 matching over 9 bases. Losses at the gene ends were 4 bases for V and 0 bases for J; bases not matched to a gene: 3. In germline, CDR1 is LNHDA, CDR2 SQIVND (reference sequence). This CDR3 is built from 16 residues. Written as DNA, the CDR3 is TGTGCCAGTAGTACCTGGACAGGGGCGAACACCGGGGAGCTGTTTTTT. Its protein is CASSTWTGANTGELFF.

This clone was counted a single time. V gene TRBV2 combines with J gene TRBJ2-5; 11 positions agree with TRBD2. CDR1 is SNHLY and CDR2 is FYNNEI in the germline V gene. V shed 1 base and J 4 bases; nucleotides not matched to a gene: 2. The CDR3 runs 15 residues. The CDR3 bases are TGTGCCAGCAGTGAAGTAGCGGGGGGGGCAGAGACCCAGTACTTC. This translates into CASSEVAGGAETQYF.

This clone turned up a few times. The gene calls are TRBV5-1 and TRBJ2-3; 9 bases are a match to TRBD1. V was clipped by 2 bases and J by 2 bases; unmatched bases: 9. Germline CDR1 reads SGHRS; CDR2 reads YFSETQ. The CDR3 covers 17 residues. The CDR3 DNA sequence: TGCGCCAGCAGCTTCCGCGGGACAGGGAGAGACACAGATACGCAGTATTTT. This codes for CASSFRGTGRDTDTQYF.

J is TRBJ2-5 and V is TRBV7-9; D ambiguous. There are 11 residues in the CDR3. Germline V gene data show CDR1 as SEHNR and CDR2 as FQNEAQ (reference sequence). Trimming shortened V by 5 bases and J by 6 bases, and 7 bases separated the two germline ends. CDR3 in amino acids: CASSAAQTQYF. DNA for the CDR3: TGTGCCAGCAGCGCAGCGCAGACCCAGTACTTC. The whole variable domain, filled in from reference TRBV7-9 and TRBJ2-5, reads DTGVSQNPRHKITKRGQNVTFRCDPISEHNRLYWYRQTLGQGPEFLTYFQNEAQLEKSRLLSDRFSAERPKGSFSTLEIQRTEQGDSAMYLCASSAAQTQYFGPGTRLLVL.

The chain is built from TRBV6-6 and TRBJ1-2; 7 positions match TRBD1. Germline lookup yields CDR1 MNHNY and CDR2 SVGAGI (reference sequence). V lost 0 bases to trimming and J lost 4 bases; unmatched junction nucleotides: 5. The CDR3 spans 15 residues. This chain's CDR3 is CASSYSGTDLYGYTF. DNA for the CDR3: TGTGCCAGCAGTTACTCGGGGACAGATCTCTATGGCTACACCTTC.

J is TRBJ2-1 and V is TRBV5-6, with D possibly being TRBD2 (6 bases). From germline, CDR1 is SGHDT and CDR2 YYEEEE. With 9 bases removed from V and 4 bases from J, the gap between germline ends came to 17 bases. CDR3 size: 14 residues. DNA of the CDR3: TGTGCCACCGCAGGGCCTAGCGAGTACAATGAGCAGTTCTTC. Translation gives CATAGPSEYNEQFF.

The chain employs TRBV7-2 and TRBJ2-7; TRBD2 matches 13 bases. J was trimmed by 11 bases and V by 1 base; bases with no gene match: 11. The length of the CDR3 is 16 residues. From germline, CDR1 is SGHTA and CDR2 FQGNSA. The CDR3 reads CASSLEGGLAGSHEYF. DNA for the CDR3: TGTGCCAGCAGCTTAGAGGGGGGACTAGCGGGAAGCCACGAGTACTTC.

The rearrangement links TRBV28 to TRBJ2-2, with 8 bases aligning to TRBD2. The CDR3 length is 17 residues. The trim removed 2 bases at V and 0 bases at J, leaving 5 bases unmatched. Germline CDR1 reads MDHEN; CDR2 reads SYDVKM. The CDR3 DNA reads as TGTGCCAGCAGTTTACACACAGCGGGGGCGAACACCGGGGAGCTGTTTTTT. Amino acids: CASSLHTAGANTGELFF.

This rearrangement joins TRBV6-5 to TRBJ2-7, with a possible D match to TRBD2 (6 bases). Trimming removed 5 bases at V and 1 base at J, with 12 bases between. The CDR3 totals 14 residues. The germline CDR1 and CDR2 sequences are MNHEY and SVGAGI. CDR3 amino acids: CASSPRGISYEQYF. In DNA form, the CDR3 reads TGTGCCAGCAGTCCCCGCGGGATATCCTACGAGCAGTACTTC.

V usage is TRBV19 and J usage is TRBJ2-5; D is perhaps TRBD1 (5 bases). Trimming shortened V by 7 bases and J by 4 bases, and 19 bases separated the two germline ends. The CDR3 loop spans 15 amino acids. Germline CDR1 reads LNHDA; CDR2 reads SQIVND (reference sequence). The CDR3 loop is CASTQGRVWGETQYF. As DNA, the CDR3 is TGTGCCAGTACCCAGGGAAGGGTTTGGGGAGAGACCCAGTACTTC.

DNA for the CDR3: TGTGCCACCTTGGAGGGGATTGGAGATACGCAGTATTTT. The encoded protein is CATLEGIGDTQYF. The genes are TRBV12-3 or TRBV12-4 and TRBJ2-3, with a possible D match to TRBD2 (6 bases). The CDR3 has 13 amino acids. Trimming pared 10 bases from V and 5 bases from J, leaving 16 bases between.

This clone was found once. This chain uses TRBV7-3 with TRBJ1-2; the D is unclear. CDR3 length: 11 amino acids. Trimming removed 4 bases at V and 8 bases at J, with 8 bases between. Germline values: CDR1 SGHTA, CDR2 FQGTGA. CDR3 sequence (DNA): TGTGCCAGCAGCTCCGGTCAAGGCTACACCTTC. Translation: CASSSGQGYTF.

V usage is TRBV3-1 (or the pseudogene TRBV3-2) and J usage is TRBJ2-7; TRBD2 might be the D (6 bases). Germline V gene lookup returns CDR1 LGHDT and CDR2 YNNKEL (reference sequence). V lost 4 bases, J lost 2 bases, and 24 bases lay in between. CDR3 length equals 18 residues. The CDR3 DNA reads TGTGCCAGCAGCCCATCGGGCAGCCCGGACTATTCCACCTACGAGCAGTACTTC. It encodes CASSPSGSPDYSTYEQYF.

V is TRBV11-3 and J is TRBJ2-3; no reliable D call. V shed 3 bases and J shed 4 bases, with 2 bases lying between them. CDR1 SGHNT and CDR2 YENEEA come from the germline V gene. The CDR3 consists of 11 residues. Here the CDR3 reads CASSFADTQYF. The CDR3 nucleotides are TGTGCCAGCAGCTTCGCAGATACGCAGTATTTT.

The rearrangement uses TRBV3-1 (or the pseudogene TRBV3-2) and TRBJ2-6, with 8 nucleotides matching TRBD1. The CDR3 has 16 residues. The J segment lost 4 bases and the V segment lost 8 bases, leaving 10 bases of the junction unmatched. Germline V CDR1 and CDR2: LGHDT, YNNKEL (reference sequence). The CDR3 DNA follows: TGTGCCAGCCGTGGACAGGGCGTTCTCGGGGCCAACGTCCTGACTTTC. Encoded protein: CASRGQGVLGANVLTF.

The CDR3 coding sequence is TGCAGTGCTAGTCGGACTAGCGGGCGGAATGAGCAGTTCTTC. This translates into CSASRTSGRNEQFF. The chain employs TRBV20-1 and TRBJ2-1; 11 bases map to TRBD2. The CDR3 spans 14 residues. Germline V gene lookup returns CDR1 DFQATT and CDR2 SNEGSKA (reference sequence). J lost 7 bases, V lost 3 bases, and 5 bases had no gene match.

The J gene is TRBJ2-2, the V gene TRBV27; D remains ambiguous. The CDR3 consists of 14 residues. From germline, CDR1 is MNHEY and CDR2 SMNVEV (reference sequence). Trimming left V 5 bases short and J 7 bases short, with 14 bases between. In DNA, the CDR3 is TGTGCCAGCAGTCCCCGCTGGCCGGGCGGGGAGCTGTTTTTT. This gives the protein CASSPRWPGGELFF.

The chain has TRBV9 and TRBJ1-2; 9 bases are a match to TRBD1. J gave up 6 bases and V 4 bases, and 7 bases lay outside the gene matches. Germline assignment: CDR1 SGDLS and CDR2 YYNGEE. The CDR3 consists of 14 residues. The CDR3 nucleotides are TGTGCCAGCAGCCGAGGGACAGGGTTACATGGCTACACCTTC. It is translated as CASSRGTGLHGYTF.

This chain joins TRBV11-3 and TRBJ2-5, with TRBD2 matching 7 bases. V was clipped by 3 bases and J by 3 bases; unmatched bases: 1. Looked up from germline, CDR1 is SGHNT and CDR2 is YENEEA. The CDR3 spans 13 residues. This chain's CDR3 is CASSFSGEETQYF. Here the CDR3 DNA reads TGTGCCAGCAGCTTCAGCGGGGAAGAGACCCAGTACTTC.

This chain joins TRBV2 and TRBJ2-3; tentatively, D is TRBD2 (6 bases). The germline V and J ends were trimmed by 2 bases and 6 bases, with 12 bases remaining between them. The CDR3 loop spans 14 amino acids. CDR1 and CDR2 (germline): SNHLY, FYNNEI. The CDR3 DNA sequence: TGTGCCAGCAGTGAACAGGGAGGCCCCGATACGCAGTATTTT. The encoded protein is CASSEQGGPDTQYF.

V usage is TRBV5-1 and J usage is TRBJ1-2; 8 bases align to TRBD1. Per the germline V gene, CDR1 is SGHRS and CDR2 is YFSETQ. Losses at the gene ends were 2 bases for V and 8 bases for J; bases not matched to a gene: 14. The CDR3 has 16 residues. The chain's CDR3 is CASSFGTGAPMKGYTF. The CDR3 DNA reads TGCGCCAGCAGCTTCGGGACAGGCGCCCCTATGAAGGGCTACACCTTC.

This clone was observed once. This chain uses TRBV5-4 with TRBJ2-4; D call uncertain. There are 16 residues in the CDR3. Germline-derived CDR1 and CDR2 are SGHNT and YYREEE (reference sequence). V was clipped by 0 bases and J by 2 bases, with 12 bases between them. CDR3 DNA: TGTGCCAGCAGCTTGGGTCACGAGATTACCAAAAACATTCAGTACTTC. It specifies CASSLGHEITKNIQYF. The full variable domain, its missing parts supplied by reference TRBV5-4 and TRBJ2-4, is ETGVTQSPTHLIKTRGQQVTLRCSSQSGHNTVSWYQQALGQGPQFIFQYYREEENGRGNFPPRFSGLQFPNYSSELNVNALELDDSALYLCASSLGHEITKNIQYFGAGTRLSVL.

This clone was seen a few times. This sequence joins TRBV19 and TRBJ1-1, with 8 bases lining up with TRBD1. CDR1 is LNHDA and CDR2 is SQIVND in the germline V gene (reference sequence). The CDR3 is made up of 12 amino acids. Trimming removed 6 bases from V and 11 bases from J; junction bases left unmatched: 8. The CDR3 loop reads CASRDDRGGAFF. CDR3 sequence (DNA): TGTGCCAGTAGAGATGACAGGGGTGGGGCTTTCTTT.